This T cell receptor (beta chain) was profiled in a study of cytomegalovirus exposure and HLA in healthy donors (dated 2017 in TCRdb). Background on the whole study: According to a later analysis, one platform produced both the 110 or so validation repertoires and the roughly 640 repertoires of the first cohort. The study aimed to test whether cataloging public T cell receptors could reveal signatures of past pathogen exposure. In addition to the first cohort of hundreds of subjects, a separate validation cohort of under 150 different subjects was used. The study combined high-throughput TCR immunosequencing, statistical association of individual TCRs with disease status, and machine learning to predict cytomegalovirus infection status. What the work shows at the level of the full study, not this receptor alone: Of the cluster scores, about 94% were above 0 in a later analysis, which found that TCRs clustered in the first cohort also tended to co-occur in the 120 validation repertoires. It was suggested by the authors that the approach could potentially be generalized to other disease states and immunological phenotypes. Three of the identified cytomegalovirus-associated TCR beta chains were confirmed in vitro to be specific for cytomegalovirus antigens. A later analysis lacked HLA typing for the validation cohort, so it scored co-occurrence in that cohort across all 130 or so repertoires. The classifier was reported to diagnose cytomegalovirus status with high specificity and sensitivity in both the original and validation cohorts. In the study, around 150 TCR beta chains were listed as associated with cytomegalovirus. Most TCR sequences were observed very rarely across donors, whereas some public TCRs were present in many individuals.

The cysteine opens and the phenylalanine closes a CDR3 of 16 amino acids. Here the CDR3 DNA is all that survives: 48 bases in frame from base 1. The germline V gene encodes CDR1 WSHSY and CDR2 SAAADI. Ends trimmed: V by 3 bases, J by 1 base; bases unmatched to a gene: 8. This clone was recorded only once. This receptor's antigen is unknown. The sample holds no much larger clone one base away, and base qualities are not on file. Libraries were prepared through the immunoSEQ multiplex PCR assay. As for the authors' bioinformatics: A statistical classification framework was developed to diagnose cytomegalovirus status using the catalog of TCR beta chain sequences. The table was pulled from immuneACCESS by TCRdb, which kept in-frame rearrangements only. Such tables lose some clones; where checked, under half of the loss comes from unresolved V genes, and the rest has no known cause. That table gives V, J and clone size, and the DNA gave D and trimming. For this sample the table gives 160,000 or so clones, of which roughly 80% were detected only once. In total, the top ten clones hold about a tenth of the sample.

The donors were included in the validation cohort of 120 subjects, a group kept apart from the roughly 700-subject first cohort. This chain joins TRBV10-2 to TRBJ2-5; 7 of the junction bases match TRBD2. The sequence came from a man aged 25 to 40 in good health and CMV-seropositive. Sequencing was done on a sample of PBMCs. At the DNA level, the sequence is TGCGCCAGCAGTGACCAGGTAGCGGGTATCCAAGAGACCCAGTACTTC. It codes for CASSDQVAGIQETQYF.